Listed below are T cell receptor beta chains from one sample, sequenced in a study of shared clonotypes between healthy human individuals. The table came from immunoSEQ multiplex PCR; TCRdb's copy has only in-frame clones and leaves some out. This repertoire shows about 710,000 clones, roughly 73% found once; its top ten account for around 1.8%. The source material was memory CD4+ T cells sorted from blood. The origin of the receptors is a woman aged 30 to 39 in good health. The CDR3 runs from the conserved cysteine through the conserved F or W. The D gene is left open where the match is weak. Clone size is given for some rows only: seen once, a few or many times, or a class if the clone is expanded.

J: TRBJ2-1
V: TRBV7-7
size: few
D: TRBD1
DNA: TGTGCCAGCAGCCTGGGACAGGGGGCTAATGAGCAGTTCTTC
CDR3: CASSLGQGANEQFF

J: TRBJ2-3
V: TRBV5-4
size: .
D: .
DNA: TGTGCCAGCAGCTTGACGGCTAGCACAGATACGCAGTATTTT
CDR3: CASSLTASTDTQYF

J: TRBJ1-1
V: TRBV28
size: few
D: TRBD1
DNA: TGTGCCAGCCCGGACAGGCTAGCTGAAGCTTTCTTT
CDR3: CASPDRLAEAFF

J: TRBJ2-1
V: TRBV12-1
size: .
D: .
DNA: TGTGCCAGCAGCCATAGGACTAGCGGGGATGAGCAGTTCTTC
CDR3: CASSHRTSGDEQFF

J: TRBJ2-7
V: TRBV19
size: .
D: .
DNA: TGTGCCAGTAGCGAATCCTGGGGGGCCTTTTACGAGCAGTACTTC
CDR3: CASSESWGAFYEQYF

J: TRBJ2-7
V: TRBV18
size: .
D: TRBD2
DNA: TGTGCCAGCTCACCACCTAGCGGGGACGCCTACGAGCAGTACTTC
CDR3: CASSPPSGDAYEQYF

J: TRBJ2-3
V: TRBV19
size: .
D: TRBD1
DNA: TGTGCCAGTAGTTCTTTCCAGGGTAGGCCCAGGGGGTACGCAGATACGCAGTATTTT
CDR3: CASSSFQGRPRGYADTQYF

J: TRBJ1-1
V: TRBV19
size: .
D: TRBD1
DNA: TGTGCCAGTAGTCAGAGACAGGGGTTGAGTGCTGAAGCTTTCTTT
CDR3: CASSQRQGLSAEAFF

J: TRBJ2-7
V: TRBV11-1
size: once
D: .
DNA: TGTGCCAGCAGCTTAGTTTCCGGCTACGAGCAGTACTTC
CDR3: CASSLVSGYEQYF

J: TRBJ1-1
V: TRBV5-1
size: .
D: .
DNA: TGCGCCAGCTCCATTACCGGGGCCACAACTGAAGCTTTCTTT
CDR3: CASSITGATTEAFF

J: TRBJ1-2
V: TRBV11-2
size: .
D: TRBD1
DNA: TGTGCCAGCAGCTCCTACAGGGGCTATGGCTACACCTTC
CDR3: CASSSYRGYGYTF

J: TRBJ1-2
V: TRBV6-5
size: .
D: .
DNA: TGTGCCAGCAGTACGGACAGAGACTATGGCTACACCTTC
CDR3: CASSTDRDYGYTF

J: TRBJ1-5
V: TRBV19
size: .
D: TRBD1
DNA: TGTGCCAGTAGAGAAGACAGGGGCTGGAATCAGCCCCAGCATTTT
CDR3: CASREDRGWNQPQHF

J: TRBJ2-7
V: TRBV6-1
size: .
D: .
DNA: TGTGCCAGCAGGACCGGGTCCCGGTTGAACGAGCAGTACTTC
CDR3: CASRTGSRLNEQYF

J: TRBJ1-3
V: TRBV13
size: .
D: .
DNA: TGTGCCAGCAGCTTAGACACAGGGTCCGGAAACACCATATATTTT
CDR3: CASSLDTGSGNTIYF

J: TRBJ2-1
V: TRBV7-8
size: .
D: .
DNA: TGTGCCAGCAGCGGTCTCCGGTCGAGCTCCTACAATGAGCAGTTCTTC
CDR3: CASSGLRSSSYNEQFF

J: TRBJ1-5
V: TRBV2
size: .
D: TRBD1
DNA: TGTGCCAGCAGTGCCGGGACAGGGGGCCGAGGCAGGGGTCAGCCCCAGCATTTT
CDR3: CASSAGTGGRGRGQPQHF

J: TRBJ2-5
V: TRBV9
size: .
D: .
DNA: TGTGCCAGCTCTCGAAGCCCCCTTATCCATGATGAGACCCAGTACTTC
CDR3: CASSRSPLIHDETQYF

J: TRBJ2-5
V: TRBV5-6
size: .
D: TRBD2
DNA: TGTGCCAGCAGCTCCCTGGGAGCGGGAGAATGGGAGACCCAGTACTTC
CDR3: CASSSLGAGEWETQYF

J: TRBJ2-2
V: TRBV12-5
size: once
D: .
DNA: TGTGCTAGTGCCTTTGGCAGAAACACCGGGGAGCTGTTTTTT
CDR3: CASAFGRNTGELFF

J: TRBJ1-1
V: TRBV9
size: .
D: .
DNA: TGTGCCAGCAGCGTGGGCAGGCCGAACACTGAAGCTTTCTTT
CDR3: CASSVGRPNTEAFF

J: TRBJ2-1
V: TRBV7-8
size: .
D: TRBD1
DNA: TGTGCCAGCAGCAGGCGACAGGGGCCGTCCAATGAGCAGTTCTTC
CDR3: CASSRRQGPSNEQFF

J: TRBJ1-4
V: TRBV7-2
size: .
D: TRBD1
DNA: TGTGCCAGCAGCTCCGGACAGGGCACTAATGAAAAACTGTTTTTT
CDR3: CASSSGQGTNEKLFF

J: TRBJ2-1
V: TRBV11-1
size: once
D: TRBD2
DNA: TGTGCCAGCACGAAAGCGGGACTGAACAATGAGCAGTTCTTC
CDR3: CASTKAGLNNEQFF

J: TRBJ2-7
V: TRBV5-4
size: .
D: TRBD2
DNA: TGTGCCAGCAGCCTGGCCGGACTAGTTGCCTACGAGCAGTACTTC
CDR3: CASSLAGLVAYEQYF

J: TRBJ2-3
V: TRBV28
size: .
D: .
DNA: TGTGCCAGCAGTCCGGGACATAGAACTAGCACAGATACGCAGTATTTT
CDR3: CASSPGHRTSTDTQYF

J: TRBJ2-7
V: TRBV7-2
size: .
D: TRBD2
DNA: TGTGCCAGCAGCTTTAGCGGGAGTCTAAGCTACGAGCAGTACTTC
CDR3: CASSFSGSLSYEQYF

J: TRBJ1-4
V: TRBV28
size: .
D: TRBD1
DNA: TGTGCCAGCAGCCGGGACAGGGGTGAAAAACTGTTTTTT
CDR3: CASSRDRGEKLFF

J: TRBJ2-7
V: TRBV30
size: .
D: .
DNA: TGTGCCTGGAATCGTCTCCGGGTTGACGAGCAGTACTTC
CDR3: CAWNRLRVDEQYF

J: TRBJ2-7
V: TRBV21-1
size: .
D: .
DNA: TGTGCCAGCAGCAAAGAGGGAATTTTGGGGGACGGCAAGCCCTACGAGCAGTACTTC
CDR3: CASSKEGILGDGKPYEQYF

J: TRBJ2-7
V: TRBV5-5
size: .
D: .
DNA: TGTGCCAGCGGATCTGGGTTTGGAAGGTACGAGCAGTACTTC
CDR3: CASGSGFGRYEQYF

J: TRBJ2-4
V: TRBV6-6
size: .
D: .
DNA: TGTGCCAGCAGGGCCGGGACAGCCAAAAACATTCAGTACTTC
CDR3: CASRAGTAKNIQYF

J: TRBJ1-6
V: TRBV29-1
size: .
D: .
DNA: TGCAGCGTTTTAAGGAGGGAGAGCTCCTATAATTCACCCCTCCACTTT
CDR3: CSVLRRESSYNSPLHF

J: TRBJ2-1
V: TRBV5-1
size: few
D: .
DNA: TGCGCCAGCAGCTTAGCACTAGCCTACAATGAGCAGTTCTTC
CDR3: CASSLALAYNEQFF

J: TRBJ2-7
V: TRBV18
size: .
D: TRBD2
DNA: TGTGCCAGCTCCCCCGGGACTAGCGGGGCCTACGAGCAGTACTTC
CDR3: CASSPGTSGAYEQYF

J: TRBJ1-5
V: TRBV6-1
size: .
D: TRBD1
DNA: TGTGCCAGCAGTGGCGAGACAGGGGCACATCAGCCCCAGCATTTT
CDR3: CASSGETGAHQPQHF

J: TRBJ2-1
V: TRBV10-3
size: .
D: TRBD2
DNA: TGTGCCATCAGCACTAGCGGGAGGTACAATGAGCAGTTCTTC
CDR3: CAISTSGRYNEQFF

J: TRBJ2-5
V: TRBV18
size: once
D: .
DNA: TGTGCCAGCTCACCACGAGCCGGCGGGACAATTAAAGAGACCCAGTACTTC
CDR3: CASSPRAGGTIKETQYF

J: TRBJ2-7
V: TRBV14
size: .
D: .
DNA: TGTGCCAGCAGCCAAGAAAAGAGGGGACCCATGTACGAGCAGTACTTC
CDR3: CASSQEKRGPMYEQYF

J: TRBJ1-4
V: TRBV10-2
size: .
D: TRBD1
DNA: TGCGCCAGCAGTGAGTTTGCGACAGGGCGAGATGAAAAACTGTTTTTT
CDR3: CASSEFATGRDEKLFF

J: TRBJ2-5
V: TRBV19
size: .
D: .
DNA: TGTGCCAGTAGTAACCAGGGGCAAGAGACCCAGTACTTC
CDR3: CASSNQGQETQYF

J: TRBJ2-3
V: TRBV19
size: once
D: .
DNA: TGTGCCAGTAGTATTTTAAGGGGGAGCACAGATACGCAGTATTTT
CDR3: CASSILRGSTDTQYF

J: TRBJ1-3
V: TRBV10-1
size: once
D: .
DNA: TGCGCCAGCAACCCCAGCGAATCTGGAAACACCATATATTTT
CDR3: CASNPSESGNTIYF

J: TRBJ2-7
V: TRBV4-1
size: .
D: TRBD2
DNA: TGCGCCAGCAGCCAAGTGGACCTGGGACTAGCCTCCCCCGAGCAGTACTTC
CDR3: CASSQVDLGLASPEQYF

J: TRBJ1-1
V: TRBV5-1
size: .
D: TRBD1
DNA: TGCGCCAGCAGCCAACAGGGGGCCGGGACTGAAGCTTTCTTT
CDR3: CASSQQGAGTEAFF

J: TRBJ1-5
V: TRBV7-8
size: .
D: .
DNA: TGTGCCAGCAGCCCATGGGGCGGCAATCAGCCCCAGCATTTT
CDR3: CASSPWGGNQPQHF

J: TRBJ2-3
V: TRBV7-2
size: few
D: TRBD2
DNA: TGTGCCAGCAGCCTAAGACTAGCGGGCGGGCCAGATACGCAGTATTTT
CDR3: CASSLRLAGGPDTQYF

J: TRBJ1-5
V: TRBV5-8
size: .
D: .
DNA: TGTGCCAGCAGCTTAGGAGTCACGAGCAATCAGCCCCAGCATTTT
CDR3: CASSLGVTSNQPQHF

J: TRBJ2-5
V: TRBV7-2
size: .
D: .
DNA: TGTGCCAGCAGCTTCCCGACCGCGGGTGTAGAGACCCAGTACTTC
CDR3: CASSFPTAGVETQYF

J: TRBJ1-1
V: TRBV14
size: many
D: .
DNA: TGTGCCAGCAGTCCCGCCAGACTGAACACTGAAGCTTTCTTT
CDR3: CASSPARLNTEAFF

J: TRBJ2-3
V: TRBV5-4
size: once
D: .
DNA: TGTGCCAGCAGCTTTTACTTATTGGGGGGCACAGATACGCAGTATTTT
CDR3: CASSFYLLGGTDTQYF

J: TRBJ2-7
V: TRBV7-8
size: few
D: TRBD2
DNA: TGTGCCAGCAGCGTACTAGCGGGAGGCCTCTACGAGCAGTACTTC
CDR3: CASSVLAGGLYEQYF